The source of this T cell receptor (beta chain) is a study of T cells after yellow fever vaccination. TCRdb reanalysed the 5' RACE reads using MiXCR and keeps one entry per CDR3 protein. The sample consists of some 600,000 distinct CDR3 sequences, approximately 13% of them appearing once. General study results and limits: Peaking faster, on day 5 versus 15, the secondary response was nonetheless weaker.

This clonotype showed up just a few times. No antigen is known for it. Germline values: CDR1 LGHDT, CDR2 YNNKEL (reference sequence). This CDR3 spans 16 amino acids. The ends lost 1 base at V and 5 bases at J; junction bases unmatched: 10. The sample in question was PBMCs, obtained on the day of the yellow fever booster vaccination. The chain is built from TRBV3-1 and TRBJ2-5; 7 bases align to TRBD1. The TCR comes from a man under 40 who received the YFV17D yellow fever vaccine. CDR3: CASSQVIPRQGETQYF. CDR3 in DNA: TGTGCCAGCAGCCAAGTTATCCCGCGACAGGGTGAGACCCAGTACTTC.